These 13 T cell receptor beta chains were sequenced from one sample in a study of blood T cells in healthy people across ages (dated by TCRdb to the mid-2010s). Receptor libraries were prepared by 5' RACE. The sequencer listed for this sample is Illumina HiSeq 2500. A second PCR of about 7 to 12 cycles was run with a J-beta primer mix and a sample-barcoded 5' primer. TCRdb's own reprocessing of the public reads used fastp at Q25 and MiXCR and kept productive beta chains. Each record represents a unique CDR3 protein, reported with the most common genes and DNA among its rows. The sample includes fewer than 1.5 million distinct CDR3 sequences, with approximately 38% observed a single time. The top ten clones comprise 7.9% of the sample. Sequencing was carried out using blood. The receptor source for this set is a woman younger than 30 in good health.

The gene calls are TRBV27 and TRBJ1-6, with D unresolved. The V end was cut by 5 bases, the J end by 9 bases, with 23 bases between. This CDR3 spans 17 amino acids. The germline V gene has CDR1 MNHEY and CDR2 SMNVEV (reference sequence). CDR3 sequence reads: CASSPRPAGRFLSPLHF. In DNA, the CDR3 is TGTGCCAGCAGTCCCCGGCCCGCGGGGAGATTTCTTTCACCCCTCCACTTT.

This clonotype came up a few times. The chain carries TRBV29-1 and TRBJ1-1; D gene unclear. There are 14 residues in the CDR3. The V end lost 4 bases, the J end lost 2 bases, and 14 bases lay between the germline ends. Germline CDR1 is SQVTM and CDR2 is ANQGSEA. DNA for the CDR3: TGCAGCGTTGTGAGAGGAGGTGATAACACTGAAGCTTTCTTT. It specifies CSVVRGGDNTEAFF.

The rearrangement uses TRBV20-1 and TRBJ1-4; tentative D call: TRBD1 (5 bases). The V end was cut by 5 bases, the J end by 1 base, with 8 bases between. This CDR3 has 13 amino acids. The germline gives CDR1 DFQATT, CDR2 SNEGSKA (reference sequence). The CDR3 coding sequence is TGCAGTGCTCGGGGGGAAACTAATGAAAAACTGTTTTTT. It yields the protein CSARGETNEKLFF.

The rearrangement uses TRBV10-3 and TRBJ2-1, with 7 bases lining up with TRBD2. Germline V gene sequence: CDR1 ENHRY, CDR2 SYGVKD. After removal of 4 bases from V and 0 bases from J, the junction contained 12 bases not matched to a gene. The CDR3 has 18 amino acids. The CDR3 DNA sequence: TGTGCCATCAGTGCGGGACTAACGGGGGGAAGCTCCTACAATGAGCAGTTCTTC. As protein: CAISAGLTGGSSYNEQFF.

This sequence joins TRBV3-1 and TRBJ1-1, with D perhaps matching TRBD1 (6 bases). The CDR3 sequence is 15 residues long. The germline V and J ends were trimmed by 5 bases and 0 bases, with 13 bases remaining between them. In germline, CDR1 is LGHDT, CDR2 YNNKEL (reference sequence). CDR3 DNA sequence: TGTGCCAGCAGCGGCGGGGGCAGCATGAACACTGAAGCTTTCTTT. Protein product: CASSGGGSMNTEAFF. The whole variable domain, filled in from reference TRBV3-1 and TRBJ1-1, reads DTAVSQTPKYLVTQMGNDKSIKCEQNLGHDTMYWYKQDSKKFLKIMFSYNNKELIINETVPNRFSPKSPDKAHLNLHINSLELGDSAVYFCASSGGGSMNTEAFFGQGTRLTVV.

V usage is TRBV12-3 or TRBV12-4 and J usage is TRBJ1-1; maybe TRBD1 (6 bases). The CDR3 is 16 residues long. Trimming cost V 6 bases and J 2 bases, with 19 bases left between them. This CDR3 reads CASSPRGGARNTEAFF. The CDR3 DNA follows: TGTGCCAGCAGCCCCCGGGGGGGCGCTCGTAACACTGAAGCTTTCTTT.

This chain joins TRBV9 and TRBJ2-4; TRBD1 matches at 9 bases. V was clipped by 1 base and J by 3 bases; unmatched bases: 5. The CDR3 consists of 16 residues. Germline V lookup: CDR1 SGDLS, CDR2 YYNGEE. The CDR3: CASSVTPDRGKNIQYF. DNA of the CDR3: TGTGCCAGCAGCGTAACCCCGGACAGGGGCAAAAACATTCAGTACTTC. The variable domain in full, with the rest retrieved from reference TRBV9 and TRBJ2-4, is DSGVTQTPKHLITATGQRVTLRCSPRSGDLSVYWYQQSLDQGLQFLIQYYNGEERAKGNILERFSAQQFPDLHSELNLSSLELGDSALYFCASSVTPDRGKNIQYFGAGTRLSVL.

This clonotype has just a few counts. The chain couples TRBV6-6 to TRBJ2-3; possibly TRBD2 for D (6 bases). The CDR3 is 15 amino acids. Germline V CDR1 and CDR2: MNHNY, SVGAGI (reference sequence). Trimming stripped 6 bases from V and 2 bases from J, with 15 bases between. The CDR3 DNA sequence: TGTGCCAGCAGGGAGGGTGACCTTGTCACAGATACGCAGTATTTT. Its translation is CASREGDLVTDTQYF.

This clonotype occurred a few times. The chain joins TRBV4-1 to TRBJ2-7, with 10 positions matching TRBD2. Trimming removed 3 bases from V and 3 bases from J; junction bases left unmatched: 2. The CDR3 length is 14 residues. Germline lookup yields CDR1 MGHRA and CDR2 YSYEKL. In DNA form, the CDR3 reads TGCGCCAGCAGCCAGCGGACTAGCGGCTACGAGCAGTACTTC. Translation gives CASSQRTSGYEQYF.

The rearrangement joins TRBV5-1 to TRBJ2-1, with 11 bases lining up with TRBD2. The germline V gene has CDR1 SGHRS and CDR2 YFSETQ. The CDR3 is 16 residues long. V lost 0 bases to trimming and J lost 10 bases; unmatched junction nucleotides: 9. For the CDR3, the DNA is TGCGCCAGCAGCTTGGATCCTAGCGGGGGGTCCAGCGAGCAGTTCTTC. It specifies CASSLDPSGGSSEQFF.

This clonotype came up a few times. The J gene is TRBJ2-3, the V gene TRBV5-4, with TRBD1 identical over 7 bases. CDR1 is SGHNT, CDR2 YYREEE, per germline (reference sequence). V gave up 2 bases and J gave up 2 bases; unmatched junction bases: 8. CDR3 size: 16 residues. The CDR3 DNA follows: TGTGCCAGCAGCTTTCGACAGGGCCTGATCACAGATACGCAGTATTTT. Its translation is CASSFRQGLITDTQYF.

On this clonotype: A read error may explain this, as a much larger clone is one base away. V and J are TRBV7-3 and TRBJ2-7, with TRBD2 matching 12 bases. The CDR3 totals 15 residues. J gave up 9 bases and V 5 bases, and 11 bases lay outside the gene matches. Germline CDR1 SGHTA, CDR2 FQGTGA. The CDR3 is CASSPLAGGYNGQYF. The CDR3 coding sequence is TGTGCCAGCAGCCCACTAGCGGGGGGTTACAATGGGCAGTACTTC.

V is TRBV10-2 and J is TRBJ1-2; D perhaps matches TRBD1 (6 bases). The V gene's germline CDR1 is WSHSY and CDR2 SAAADI. Trimming removed 5 bases from V and 2 bases from J, with 12 bases in between. The CDR3 runs 14 residues. The CDR3 region is CASSNRDGNYGYTF. In DNA form, the CDR3 reads TGCGCCAGCAGTAACAGGGACGGGAACTATGGCTACACCTTC.